This passage covers 5 T cell receptor beta chains from one sample sequenced in a study of Graves' ophthalmopathy and Graves' hyperthyroidism (dated by TCRdb to between 2018 and 2020). Sequenced using an Illumina HiSeq 2000. For repertoire sequencing, TCR beta CDR3 regions were amplified from RNA transcripts. A first-round RT-PCR used HTBI primers with the Qiagen OneStep RT-PCR kit, followed by a second-round multiplex PCR, size selection and purification. TCRdb reprocessed the public reads (quality trimming at Q25 with fastp, clone calling with MiXCR) and kept in-frame beta chains. Merged by CDR3 protein, the rows form single entries marked with the most common genes and DNA. Recorded for this sample are approximately 480,000 distinct CDR3 sequences; about 15% of them occurred a single time. Jointly, the top ten make up over 7.5% of the sample. The material sequenced was blood. Receptors were obtained from a woman aged 25 to 39 with Graves' ophthalmopathy. Donor details come from another sample of the same person, matched by shared clones.

This clonotype was counted ten times or more. The chain has TRBV6-2 or TRBV6-3 and TRBJ2-7, with 7 positions matching TRBD1. The CDR3 contains 14 residues. With V trimmed by 2 bases and J by 3 bases, 4 bases remained unmatched. Looked up from germline, CDR1 is MNHEY and CDR2 is SVGEGT. Here the CDR3 DNA reads TGTGCCAGCAGTTACACCGCAGGGGGCTACGAGCAGTACTTC. It specifies CASSYTAGGYEQYF.

This clonotype was found many times. This CDR3 is missing its conserved last phenylalanine or tryptophan, likely due to a read error. The chain employs TRBV12-3 or TRBV12-4 and TRBJ1-2; D ambiguous. The CDR3 length is 14 residues. Trimming took off 5 bases at V and 8 bases at J, with 18 bases between the two ends. CDR3 in DNA: TGTGCCAGCAGTCCGGCCGTACCTCTAGGAGGCTACACCCTC. This codes for CASSPAVPLGGYTL.

This clonotype was seen at least ten times. V usage is TRBV9 and J usage is TRBJ1-2, with D unresolved. Germline assignment: CDR1 SGDLS and CDR2 YYNGEE. V gave up 0 bases and J gave up 2 bases, with 17 bases separating them. The CDR3 has 17 amino acids. The CDR3 spells CASSVEIIGTSNYGYTF. CDR3 DNA sequence: TGTGCCAGCAGCGTAGAGATTATAGGAACCTCAAACTATGGCTACACCTTC.

Ten or more counts support this clonotype. The rearrangement uses TRBV7-2 and TRBJ1-1; D not resolved. Germline CDR1 and CDR2: SGHTA and FQGNSA. The CDR3 loop spans 13 amino acids. V lost 7 bases to trimming and J lost 3 bases, with 12 bases between them. The DNA for the CDR3 is TGTGCCAGCAACCCCGCCAGTTACACTGAAGCTTTCTTT. Encoded protein: CASNPASYTEAFF. Together with reference TRBV7-2 and TRBJ1-1, the CDR3 gives the full variable domain: GAGVSQSPSNKVTEKGKDVELRCDPISGHTALYWYRQSLGQGLEFLIYFQGNSAPDKSGLPSDRFSAERTGGSVSTLTIQRTQQEDSAVYLCASNPASYTEAFFGQGTRLTVV.

Many counts were recorded for this clonotype. The V call is TRBV28, the J call TRBJ1-2, with D hard to call. Trimming shortened V by 7 bases and J by 0 bases, and 12 bases separated the two germline ends. Germline assignment: CDR1 MDHEN and CDR2 SYDVKM. The CDR3 loop spans 14 amino acids. The CDR3 loop is CASTWVMTNYGYTF. CDR3 DNA sequence: TGTGCCAGCACGTGGGTAATGACTAACTATGGCTACACCTTC.